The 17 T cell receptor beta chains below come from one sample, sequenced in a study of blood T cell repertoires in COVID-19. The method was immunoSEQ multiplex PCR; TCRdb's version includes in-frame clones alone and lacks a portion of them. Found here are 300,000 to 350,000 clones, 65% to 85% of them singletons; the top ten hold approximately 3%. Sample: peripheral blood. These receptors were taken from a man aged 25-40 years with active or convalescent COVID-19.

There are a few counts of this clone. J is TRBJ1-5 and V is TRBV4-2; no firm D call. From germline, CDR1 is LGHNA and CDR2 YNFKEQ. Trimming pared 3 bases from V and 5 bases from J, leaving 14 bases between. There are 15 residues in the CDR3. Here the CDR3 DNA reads TGTGCCAGCAGCCAGGCGGTCCGAAAGGATCAGCCCCAGCATTTT. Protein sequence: CASSQAVRKDQPQHF.

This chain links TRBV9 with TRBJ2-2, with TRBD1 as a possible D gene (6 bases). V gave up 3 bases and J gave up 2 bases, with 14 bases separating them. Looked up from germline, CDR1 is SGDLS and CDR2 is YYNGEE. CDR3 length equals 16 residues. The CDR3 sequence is CASSANNRVNTGELFF. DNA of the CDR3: TGTGCCAGCAGCGCAAACAACAGGGTAAACACCGGGGAGCTGTTTTTT.

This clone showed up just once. CDR3 in DNA: TGTGCCAGCAGTTACGGACTAGCGGGGGTTGTCGGGGAGCTGTTTTTT. As protein: CASSYGLAGVVGELFF. The genes are TRBV6-2 or TRBV6-3 and TRBJ2-2, with 13 bases identical to TRBD2. The CDR3 consists of 16 residues. Germline CDR1 and CDR2: MNHEY and SVGEGT. J gave up 7 bases and V 2 bases, and 4 bases lay outside the gene matches.

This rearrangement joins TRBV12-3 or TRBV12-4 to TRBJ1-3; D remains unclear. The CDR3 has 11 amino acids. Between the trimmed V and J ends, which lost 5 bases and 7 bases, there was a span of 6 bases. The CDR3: CASSTTNTIYF. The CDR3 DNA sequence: TGTGCCAGCAGTACGACTAACACCATATATTTT.

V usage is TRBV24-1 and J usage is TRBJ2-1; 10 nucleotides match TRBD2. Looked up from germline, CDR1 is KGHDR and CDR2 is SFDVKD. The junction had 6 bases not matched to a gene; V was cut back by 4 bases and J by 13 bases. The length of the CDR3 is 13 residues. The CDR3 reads CATSDPGLAVQFF. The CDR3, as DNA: TGTGCCACCAGTGACCCTGGACTAGCGGTCCAGTTCTTC.

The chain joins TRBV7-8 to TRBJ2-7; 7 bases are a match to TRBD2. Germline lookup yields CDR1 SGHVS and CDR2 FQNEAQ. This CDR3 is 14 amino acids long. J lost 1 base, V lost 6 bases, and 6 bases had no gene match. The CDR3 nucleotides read TGTGCCAGCAGTCCAGGGAGGGTTTCCTACGAGCAGTACTTC. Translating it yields CASSPGRVSYEQYF.

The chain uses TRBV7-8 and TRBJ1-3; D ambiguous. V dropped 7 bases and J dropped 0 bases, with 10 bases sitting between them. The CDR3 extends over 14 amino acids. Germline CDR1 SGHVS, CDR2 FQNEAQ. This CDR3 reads CASTFAGSGNTIYF. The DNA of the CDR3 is TGTGCCAGCACCTTTGCGGGCTCTGGAAACACCATATATTTT. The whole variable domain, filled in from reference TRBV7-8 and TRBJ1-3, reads GAGVSQSPRYKVAKRGQDVALRCDPISGHVSLFWYQQALGQGPEFLTYFQNEAQLDKSGLPSDRFFAERPEGSVSTLKIQRTQQEDSAVYLCASTFAGSGNTIYFGEGSWLTVV.

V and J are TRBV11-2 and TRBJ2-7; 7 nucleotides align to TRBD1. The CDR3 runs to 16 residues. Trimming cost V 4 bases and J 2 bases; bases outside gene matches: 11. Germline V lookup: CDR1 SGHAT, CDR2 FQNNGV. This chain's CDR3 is CASSSNTGTVPYEQYF. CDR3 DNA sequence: TGTGCCAGCAGCTCCAATACCGGGACAGTGCCCTACGAGCAGTACTTC.

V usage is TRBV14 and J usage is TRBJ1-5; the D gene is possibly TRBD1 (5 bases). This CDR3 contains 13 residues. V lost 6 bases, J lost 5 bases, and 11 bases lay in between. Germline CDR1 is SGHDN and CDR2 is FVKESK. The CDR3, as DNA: TGTGCCAGCAGTAAGGGGCTTGATCAGCCCCAGCATTTT. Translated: CASSKGLDQPQHF.

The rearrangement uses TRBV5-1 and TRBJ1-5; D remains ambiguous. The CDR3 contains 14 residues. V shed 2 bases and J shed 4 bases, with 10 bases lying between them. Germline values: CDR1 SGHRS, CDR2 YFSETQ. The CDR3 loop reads CASSFGVGNQPQHF. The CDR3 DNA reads TGCGCCAGCAGCTTCGGGGTTGGTAATCAGCCCCAGCATTTT. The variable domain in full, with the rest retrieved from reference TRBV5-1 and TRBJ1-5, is KAGVTQTPRYLIKTRGQQVTLSCSPISGHRSVSWYQQTPGQGLQFLFEYFSETQRNKGNFPGRFSGRQFSNSRSEMNVSTLELGDSALYLCASSFGVGNQPQHFGDGTRLSIL.

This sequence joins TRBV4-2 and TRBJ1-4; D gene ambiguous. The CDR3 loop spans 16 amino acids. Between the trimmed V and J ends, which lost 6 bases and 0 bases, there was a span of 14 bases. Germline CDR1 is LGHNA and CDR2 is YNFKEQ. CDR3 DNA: TGTGCCAGCAGAGAAACTAGAGGAACAACTAATGAAAAACTGTTTTTT. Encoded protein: CASRETRGTTNEKLFF.

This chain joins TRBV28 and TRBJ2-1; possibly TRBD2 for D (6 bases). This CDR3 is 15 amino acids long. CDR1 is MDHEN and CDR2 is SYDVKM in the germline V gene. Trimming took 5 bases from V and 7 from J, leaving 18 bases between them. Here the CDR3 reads CASSHRRGSGNEQFF. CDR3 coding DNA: TGTGCCAGCAGTCACCGGCGGGGAAGTGGAAATGAGCAGTTCTTC.

The CDR3 DNA follows: TGTGCCAGCAGCTCTGACAGGGTTGGGGAAAAACTGTTTTTT. It encodes CASSSDRVGEKLFF. The chain is built from TRBV7-9 and TRBJ1-4; 7 nucleotides align to TRBD1. Germline V CDR1 and CDR2: SEHNR, FQNEAQ (reference sequence). The length of the CDR3 is 14 residues. Trimming at V came to 4 bases and at J to 8 bases, leaving 7 bases not matched to a gene.

CDR3 sequence reads: CASSSPGTAMHTGELFF. The CDR3 coding sequence is TGTGCCAGCAGCTCCCCTGGGACAGCCATGCACACCGGGGAGCTGTTTTTT. The chain carries TRBV28 and TRBJ2-2; 7 bases line up with TRBD1. This CDR3 region has 17 residues. CDR1 MDHEN and CDR2 SYDVKM come from the germline V gene. With V trimmed by 6 bases and J by 3 bases, 13 bases remained unmatched.

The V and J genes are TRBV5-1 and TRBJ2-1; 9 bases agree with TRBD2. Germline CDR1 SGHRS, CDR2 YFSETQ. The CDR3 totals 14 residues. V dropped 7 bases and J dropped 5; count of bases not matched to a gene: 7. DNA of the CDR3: TGCGCCAGCGCGACTAGCGGTCTGCACAATGAGCAGTTCTTC. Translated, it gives CASATSGLHNEQFF. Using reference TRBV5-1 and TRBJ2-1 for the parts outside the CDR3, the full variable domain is KAGVTQTPRYLIKTRGQQVTLSCSPISGHRSVSWYQQTPGQGLQFLFEYFSETQRNKGNFPGRFSGRQFSNSRSEMNVSTLELGDSALYLCASATSGLHNEQFFGPGTRLTVL.

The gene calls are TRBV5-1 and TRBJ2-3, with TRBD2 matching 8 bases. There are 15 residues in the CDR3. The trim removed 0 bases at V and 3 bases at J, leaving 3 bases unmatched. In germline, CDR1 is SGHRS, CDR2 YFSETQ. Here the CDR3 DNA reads TGCGCCAGCAGCTTGGCAGCGGGGGTTACAGATACGCAGTATTTT. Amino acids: CASSLAAGVTDTQYF.

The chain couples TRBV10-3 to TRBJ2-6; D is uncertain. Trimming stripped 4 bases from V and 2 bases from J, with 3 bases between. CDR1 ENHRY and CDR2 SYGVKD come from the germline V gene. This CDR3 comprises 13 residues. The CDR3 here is CAISGAGANVLTF. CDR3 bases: TGTGCCATCAGTGGCGCTGGGGCCAACGTCCTGACTTTC.